Sequencing of this T cell receptor beta chain was carried out in a study of blood T cell repertoires in COVID-19. Study-wide background: The United States, Italy and Spain supplied acute and convalescent COVID-19 samples.

Seattle patient enrollment occurred during active infection, with longitudinal follow-up thereafter. The count of this clone is one. Some clones are missing from TCRdb's copy, which holds only in-frame ones; the method was immunoSEQ multiplex PCR. In the table there are approximately 140,000 clones, 88% of which are singletons. Looked up from germline, CDR1 is LNHDA and CDR2 is SQIVND (reference sequence). The V and J ends lost 6 bases and 2 bases respectively, with 11 bases between them. The CDR3 spans 14 residues. The sequence derives from a human donor with COVID-19, enrolled during active disease. The donor label of this sample is uncertain. V is TRBV19 and J is TRBJ1-5; tentatively, D is TRBD1 (6 bases). Material: peripheral blood. The CDR3 sequence: CASSPNRGNQPQHF. CDR3 DNA sequence: TGTGCCAGTAGCCCTAACAGGGGCAATCAGCCCCAGCATTTT. Complete variable domain (other parts from reference TRBV19 and TRBJ1-5): DGGITQSPKYLFRKEGQNVTLSCEQNLNHDAMYWYRQDPGQGLRLIYYSQIVNDFQKGDIAEGYSVSREKKESFPLTVTSAQKNPTAFYLCASSPNRGNQPQHFGDGTRLSIL.